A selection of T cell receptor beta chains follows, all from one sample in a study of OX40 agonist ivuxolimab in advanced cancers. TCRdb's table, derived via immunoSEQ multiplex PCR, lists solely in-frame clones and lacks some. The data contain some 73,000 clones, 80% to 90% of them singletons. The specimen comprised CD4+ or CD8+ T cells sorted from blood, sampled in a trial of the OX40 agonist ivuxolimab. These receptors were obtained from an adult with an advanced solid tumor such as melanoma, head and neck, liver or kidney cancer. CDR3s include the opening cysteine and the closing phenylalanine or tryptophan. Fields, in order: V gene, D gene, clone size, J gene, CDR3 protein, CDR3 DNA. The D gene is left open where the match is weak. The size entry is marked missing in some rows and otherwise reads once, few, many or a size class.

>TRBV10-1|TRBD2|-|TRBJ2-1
CASSETSGTSYNEQFF
TGCGCCAGCAGTGAGACTAGCGGGACGTCCTACAATGAGCAGTTCTTC
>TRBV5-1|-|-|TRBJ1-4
CASSRTAGARDEKLFF
TGCGCCAGCAGCCGGACCGCTGGGGCCAGGGATGAAAAACTGTTTTTT
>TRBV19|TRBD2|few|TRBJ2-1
CASTPGTRAYNEQFF
TGTGCCAGCACACCCGGGACTAGAGCCTACAATGAGCAGTTCTTC
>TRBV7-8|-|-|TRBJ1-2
CASSFRAGYNYGYTF
TGTGCCAGCAGCTTTCGGGCAGGATACAACTACGGCTACACCTTC
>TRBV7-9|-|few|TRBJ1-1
CASGQGSNEAFF
TGTGCCAGCGGTCAGGGGTCGAATGAAGCTTTCTTT
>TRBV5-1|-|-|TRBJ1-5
CASSLANSDTPSQPQHF
TGCGCCAGCAGCTTGGCCAACTCCGACACTCCAAGTCAGCCCCAGCATTTT
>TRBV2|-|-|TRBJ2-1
CASSGSSPKRNEQFF
TGTGCCAGCAGTGGGTCATCACCCAAGAGGAATGAGCAGTTCTTC
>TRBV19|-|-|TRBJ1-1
CASSTGSEAFF
TGTGCCAGTAGTACCGGTTCTGAAGCTTTCTTT
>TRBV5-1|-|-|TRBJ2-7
CASSLVSATYEQYF
TGCGCCAGCAGCTTGGTTTCTGCCACCTACGAGCAGTACTTC
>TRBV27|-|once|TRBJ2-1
CASSLQGVEQFF
TGTGCCAGCAGTTTGCAGGGAGTTGAGCAGTTCTTC
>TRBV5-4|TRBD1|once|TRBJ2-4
CASTRGTGENIQYF
TGTGCCAGCACCCGAGGGACAGGGGAAAACATTCAGTACTTC
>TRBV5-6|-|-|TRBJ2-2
CASSGEVAGELFF
TGTGCCAGCAGCGGCGAGGTCGCCGGGGAGCTGTTTTTT
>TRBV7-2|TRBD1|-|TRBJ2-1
CASSSNRDSYNEQFF
TGTGCCAGCAGCTCCAACCGGGACAGCTACAATGAGCAGTTCTTC
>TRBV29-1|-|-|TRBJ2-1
CSVVDRGYNEQFF
TGCAGCGTTGTTGACCGGGGCTACAATGAGCAGTTCTTC
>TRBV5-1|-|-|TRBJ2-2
CASSLGRGTGELFF
TGCGCCAGCAGCTTGGGTCGGGGGACCGGGGAGCTGTTTTTT
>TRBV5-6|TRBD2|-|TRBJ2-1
CASSLGLAGSNEQFF
TGTGCCAGCAGCCTGGGACTAGCGGGAAGCAATGAGCAGTTCTTC
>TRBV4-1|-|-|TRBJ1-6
CASSLRGEFDNSPLHF
TGCGCCAGCAGCCTCAGGGGTGAATTTGATAATTCACCCCTCCACTTT
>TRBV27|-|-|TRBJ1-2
CASSLEYLYGYTF
TGTGCCAGCAGTTTGGAGTACCTCTATGGCTACACCTTC
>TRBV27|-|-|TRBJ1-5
CASSLGQHQPQHF
TGTGCCAGCAGTTTAGGACAGCATCAGCCCCAGCATTTT
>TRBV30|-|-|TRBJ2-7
CAWATGYSYEQYF
TGTGCCTGGGCTACAGGGTACTCCTACGAGCAGTACTTC
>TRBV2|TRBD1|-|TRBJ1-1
CASSQHLTGGRTEAFF
TGTGCCAGCAGTCAGCACCTAACAGGGGGTAGGACTGAAGCTTTCTTT
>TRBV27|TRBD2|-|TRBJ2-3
CASSHNSGYTQYF
TGTGCCAGCAGTCACAATAGCGGGTATACGCAGTATTTT
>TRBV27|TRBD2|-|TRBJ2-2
CASSYLAGGTGELFF
TGTGCCAGCAGTTATCTAGCGGGGGGCACCGGGGAGCTGTTTTTT
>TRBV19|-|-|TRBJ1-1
CASSRMGGTEAFF
TGTGCCAGTAGTCGAATGGGGGGTACTGAAGCTTTCTTT
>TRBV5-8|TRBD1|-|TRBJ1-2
CASSFVRQGADGYTF
TGTGCCAGCAGTTTTGTAAGACAGGGGGCGGATGGCTACACCTTC
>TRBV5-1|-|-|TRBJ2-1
CASRGGSYNEQFF
TGCGCCAGTAGAGGGGGGTCCTACAATGAGCAGTTCTTC
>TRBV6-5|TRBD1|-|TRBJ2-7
CASSYSTGGAQYF
TGTGCCAGCAGTTACTCGACAGGGGGCGCGCAGTACTTC
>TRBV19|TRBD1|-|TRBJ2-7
CASSMVGQGALEQYF
TGTGCCAGTAGTATGGTAGGACAGGGGGCGCTTGAGCAGTACTTC
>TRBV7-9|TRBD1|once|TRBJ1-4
CASSQTGTTNEKLFF
TGTGCCAGCAGCCAGACAGGGACAACTAATGAAAAACTGTTTTTT
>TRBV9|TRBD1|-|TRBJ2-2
CASSVSVHRGSSTGELFF
TGTGCCAGCAGCGTATCGGTCCACAGGGGATCGAGTACCGGGGAGCTGTTTTTT
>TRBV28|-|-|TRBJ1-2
CASSSLRRATNYGYTF
TGTGCCAGCAGTTCCCTTAGAAGGGCCACTAACTATGGCTACACCTTC
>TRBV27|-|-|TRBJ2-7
CASSLTSAAYEQYF
TGTGCCAGCAGTTTAACCTCCGCAGCCTACGAGCAGTACTTC
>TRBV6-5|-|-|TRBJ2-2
CASSYGVNTGELFF
TGTGCCAGCAGTTACGGGGTGAACACCGGGGAGCTGTTTTTT
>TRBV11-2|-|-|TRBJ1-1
CASSLFPLDSRVPEAFF
TGTGCCAGCAGCTTATTTCCGTTGGACTCGCGGGTTCCTGAAGCTTTCTTT
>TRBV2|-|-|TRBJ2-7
CASTGDYSYEQYF
TGTGCCAGCACAGGGGACTATTCCTACGAGCAGTACTTC
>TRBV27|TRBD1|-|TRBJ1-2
CASGLRGGYGYTF
TGTGCCAGTGGACTCAGGGGGGGTTATGGCTACACCTTC
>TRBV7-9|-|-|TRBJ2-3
CASRLTRGLTDTQYF
TGTGCCAGCAGACTGACTAGGGGTTTGACAGATACGCAGTATTTT
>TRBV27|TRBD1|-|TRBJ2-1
CASSQGTGAYNEQFF
TGTGCCAGCAGTCAAGGAACAGGGGCCTACAATGAGCAGTTCTTC
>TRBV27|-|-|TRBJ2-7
CASGRGPFVEQYF
TGTGCCAGTGGCAGAGGACCCTTTGTGGAGCAGTACTTC
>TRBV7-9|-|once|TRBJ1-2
CASSPGYGYTF
TGTGCCAGCAGCCCGGGATACGGCTACACCTTC
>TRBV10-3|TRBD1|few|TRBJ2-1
CAIRQGQIYNEQFF
TGTGCCATCAGACAGGGGCAGATATACAATGAGCAGTTCTTC
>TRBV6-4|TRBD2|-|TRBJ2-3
CASSDGRASTDTQYF
TGTGCCAGCAGTGACGGGAGGGCTAGCACAGATACGCAGTATTTT